One sample yielded the 32 T cell receptor beta chains listed below, sequenced in a study of T cell responses to AZD1222 COVID-19 vaccine (dated by TCRdb to the early 2020s). The sample's time point label, in plain terms: baseline before first vaccination. Explained via the paper, the treatment or condition label denotes: meningococcal conjugate vaccine given as trial control. The library was generated by the immunoSEQ multiplex PCR assay. Here the immuneACCESS table is served through TCRdb, limited to in-frame sequences with V and J called. Missing clones are a known gap in these copies; in checked studies unresolved V genes cover under half, and the rest lacks a known reason. This sample comprises around 90,000 clones, under 95% of them detected only once. Roughly 5.6% of the sample goes to the ten largest clones. The specimen comprised peripheral blood, sampled on day 0 of MenACWY control vaccination. These receptors were collected from an adult in good health.

The J gene is TRBJ1-6, the V gene TRBV27; D not certain. CDR3 length: 15 residues. CDR1 and CDR2 (germline): MNHEY, SMNVEV (reference sequence). V was clipped by 7 bases and J by 0 bases, with 10 bases between them. The CDR3 loop is CASTGASSYNSPLHF. As DNA, the CDR3 is TGTGCCAGCACCGGAGCCAGCTCCTATAATTCACCCCTCCACTTT.

The J gene is TRBJ1-2, the V gene TRBV27; D unresolved. V was clipped by 9 bases and J by 9 bases, with 5 bases between them. The CDR3 spans 8 residues. Germline V CDR1 and CDR2: MNHEY, SMNVEV (reference sequence). Written as DNA, the CDR3 is TGTGCCAGACCCCGCTACACCTTC. This codes for CARPRYTF.

The chain links TRBV6-5 to TRBJ2-3, with 10 bases lining up with TRBD1. CDR3 size: 15 residues. Losses at the gene ends were 8 bases for V and 4 bases for J; bases not matched to a gene: 9. Germline CDR1 reads MNHEY; CDR2 reads SVGAGI. The CDR3 DNA reads TGTGCCAGCTACTCAGGACAGGGGGGCGCAGATACGCAGTATTTT. Its protein product is CASYSGQGGADTQYF.

Here the CDR3 DNA reads TGTGCCAGCAGCTGGGGGGTTCCTCCGGAGTACTTC. This translates into CASSWGVPPEYF. The chain couples TRBV5-6 to TRBJ2-7, with D tentatively TRBD2 (6 bases). The CDR3 totals 12 residues. Germline CDR1 is SGHDT and CDR2 is YYEEEE. The V and J ends lost 3 bases and 11 bases respectively, with 15 bases between them.

The V and J genes are TRBV5-6 and TRBJ1-2; D not resolved. V was shortened by 6 bases and J by 3 bases, with 18 bases between the two germline ends. This CDR3 region has 15 residues. Germline V gives CDR1 SGHDT, CDR2 YYEEEE. Here the CDR3 DNA reads TGTGCCAGCACTAGTGGGCGAATTCATGACTATGGCTACACCTTC. It codes for CASTSGRIHDYGYTF.

The chain couples TRBV27 to TRBJ1-6; 11 nucleotides align to TRBD1. Germline CDR1 and CDR2: MNHEY and SMNVEV (reference sequence). V dropped 4 bases and J dropped 10; count of bases not matched to a gene: 3. This CDR3 comprises 14 residues. This CDR3 is CASSWTGGGSPLHF. In DNA form, the CDR3 reads TGTGCCAGCAGTTGGACAGGGGGCGGGTCACCCCTCCACTTT.

V gene TRBV6-5 combines with J gene TRBJ1-3; D uncertain. Germline loops: CDR1 MNHEY, CDR2 SVGAGI. The CDR3 has 12 amino acids. V was pared by 8 bases and J by 7 bases, with 12 bases between. CDR3 region: CASRSQSNTIYF. CDR3 coding DNA: TGTGCCAGCCGTTCTCAGAGTAACACCATATATTTT.

The chain joins TRBV5-6 to TRBJ1-1; D is uncertain. This CDR3 is 14 amino acids long. Germline loops: CDR1 SGHDT, CDR2 YYEEEE. Trimming cost V 1 base and J 7 bases, with 14 bases left between them. CDR3 region: CASSLSYPAVEAFF. DNA of the CDR3: TGTGCCAGCAGCTTGTCATATCCCGCGGTTGAAGCTTTCTTT.

The rearrangement links TRBV6-5 to TRBJ1-2; 10 nucleotides match TRBD1. This CDR3 is 14 amino acids long. V was clipped by 6 bases and J by 2 bases; unmatched bases: 3. CDR1 and CDR2 (germline): MNHEY, SVGAGI. The CDR3 sequence is CASSPGQGNYGYTF. The DNA for the CDR3 is TGTGCCAGCAGCCCGGGACAGGGGAACTATGGCTACACCTTC.

The chain combines TRBV3-1 (or the pseudogene TRBV3-2) with TRBJ2-2; TRBD1 matches at 9 bases. This CDR3 comprises 17 residues. V dropped 2 bases and J dropped 5; count of bases not matched to a gene: 9. Germline V gives CDR1 LGHDT, CDR2 YNNKEL (reference sequence). In DNA, the CDR3 is TGTGCCAGCAGCCAATCGACCGGGACAGGGTCAACCGGGGAGCTGTTTTTT. It yields the protein CASSQSTGTGSTGELFF.

CDR3 loop: CASSVRYNSPLHF. CDR3 DNA: TGTGCCAGTAGTGTCCGGTATAATTCACCCCTCCACTTT. This chain links TRBV19 with TRBJ1-6; D is unclear. Trimming took off 5 bases at V and 4 bases at J, with 6 bases between the two ends. Per germline, CDR1 LNHDA and CDR2 SQIVND (reference sequence). The CDR3 extends over 13 amino acids.

V is TRBV3-1 (or the pseudogene TRBV3-2) and J is TRBJ2-5; the D gene is possibly TRBD1 (6 bases). The V gene lost 4 bases and the J gene lost 3 bases, with 9 bases spanning the gap. Germline loops: CDR1 LGHDT, CDR2 YNNKEL (reference sequence). The CDR3 extends over 13 amino acids. The CDR3 loop reads CASSRAGEETQYF. The CDR3 DNA sequence: TGTGCCAGCAGCCGGGCAGGGGAAGAGACCCAGTACTTC.

The chain uses TRBV15 and TRBJ1-2; possible D gene TRBD1, 5 bases. The CDR3 has 16 amino acids. Germline lookup yields CDR1 LNHNV and CDR2 YYDKDF (reference sequence). V shed 1 base and J shed 4 bases, with 16 bases lying between them. For the CDR3, the DNA is TGTGCCACCAGCAGAGTGCAAGGGGCGGCTATCTATGGCTACACCTTC. Translating it yields CATSRVQGAAIYGYTF.

V gene TRBV27 combines with J gene TRBJ2-1, with TRBD2 identical over 9 bases. Germline V gives CDR1 MNHEY, CDR2 SMNVEV (reference sequence). The CDR3 contains 15 residues. The trim removed 5 bases at V and 5 bases at J, leaving 7 bases unmatched. The CDR3 DNA reads as TGTGCCAGCAGTCACCTAGCGGGGCCAGACAATGAGCAGTTCTTC. It yields the protein CASSHLAGPDNEQFF.

The chain uses TRBV12-3 or TRBV12-4 and TRBJ1-2; TRBD1 matches at 7 bases. This CDR3 comprises 12 residues. Losses at the gene ends were 5 bases for V and 8 bases for J; bases not matched to a gene: 5. The CDR3 DNA reads as TGTGCCAGCAGTCTCACAGGGGTCGGCTACACCTTC. Protein sequence: CASSLTGVGYTF.

V gene TRBV7-8 combines with J gene TRBJ2-1; 7 bases line up with TRBD2. The CDR3 is 15 amino acids. The germline V gene encodes CDR1 SGHVS and CDR2 FQNEAQ. With V trimmed by 7 bases and J by 4 bases, 10 bases remained unmatched. CDR3 nucleotides: TGTGCCAGCATCTTTGGGGCTAGCGGTTACAATGAGCAGTTCTTC. This translates into CASIFGASGYNEQFF. Full variable domain (missing parts from reference TRBV7-8 and TRBJ2-1): GAGVSQSPRYKVAKRGQDVALRCDPISGHVSLFWYQQALGQGPEFLTYFQNEAQLDKSGLPSDRFFAERPEGSVSTLKIQRTQQEDSAVYLCASIFGASGYNEQFFGPGTRLTVL.

This clone occurred once. V is TRBV5-6 and J is TRBJ1-6; possible D gene TRBD1, 5 bases. Germline CDR1 and CDR2: SGHDT and YYEEEE. The length of the CDR3 is 14 residues. V lost 1 base and J 10 bases, leaving 12 bases between the germline ends. The chain's CDR3 is CASSLRSRDSPLHF. DNA of the CDR3: TGTGCCAGCAGCTTGCGGAGCCGGGACTCACCCCTCCACTTT.

The chain links TRBV28 to TRBJ1-1; maybe TRBD1 (5 bases). Germline values: CDR1 MDHEN, CDR2 SYDVKM. The V end was cut by 0 bases, the J end by 3 bases, with 8 bases between. CDR3 size: 14 residues. The CDR3 region has the DNA TGTGCCAGCAGTTTATGGGGCAGGGACACTGAAGCTTTCTTT. Translated: CASSLWGRDTEAFF.

The rearrangement links TRBV19 to TRBJ2-5, with TRBD1 as a possible D gene (6 bases). The germline V gene has CDR1 LNHDA and CDR2 SQIVND (reference sequence). Trimming took 2 bases from V and 5 from J, leaving 6 bases between them. CDR3 size: 12 residues. CDR3 bases: TGTGCCAGTAGTATACAGGGGGAGACCCAGTACTTC. Translating gives CASSIQGETQYF.

This rearrangement joins TRBV28 to TRBJ1-1; 10 nucleotides match TRBD1. This CDR3 has 15 residues. V lost 5 bases, J lost 5 bases, and 8 bases stayed unmatched. Looked up from germline, CDR1 is MDHEN and CDR2 is SYDVKM. The CDR3 coding sequence is TGTGCCAGCAGTCTCCGACAGGGGGCCTGGACTGAAGCTTTCTTT. Its translation: CASSLRQGAWTEAFF.

This clone has only one observation. The rearrangement uses TRBV3-1 (or the pseudogene TRBV3-2) and TRBJ1-5; D is undetermined. The germline CDR1 and CDR2 sequences are LGHDT and YNNKEL (reference sequence). The V end was cut by 2 bases, the J end by 0 bases, with 8 bases between. This CDR3 spans 15 amino acids. The DNA for the CDR3 is TGTGCCAGCAGCCAACAGCTACATAGCAATCAGCCCCAGCATTTT. It specifies CASSQQLHSNQPQHF.

This rearrangement joins TRBV6-1 to TRBJ1-3; D gene unclear. V dropped 4 bases and J dropped 0 bases, with 19 bases sitting between them. There are 18 residues in the CDR3. Germline V CDR1 and CDR2: MNHNS, SASEGT. The CDR3: CASSATTRAVYSGNTIYF. The CDR3 DNA sequence: TGTGCCAGCAGTGCTACGACGAGGGCCGTTTACTCTGGAAACACCATATATTTT.

The chain combines TRBV7-2 with TRBJ1-4; possibly TRBD1 for D (6 bases). Between the trimmed V and J ends, which lost 1 base and 6 bases, there was a span of 12 bases. Germline-derived CDR1 and CDR2 are SGHTA and FQGNSA. There are 15 residues in the CDR3. CDR3 bases: TGTGCCAGCAGCTTAGACCCCGGGACATATGAAAAACTGTTTTTT. It yields the protein CASSLDPGTYEKLFF.

The gene calls are TRBV5-1 and TRBJ2-3; D remains ambiguous. The CDR3 contains 13 residues. The V end lost 1 base, the J end lost 2 bases, and 5 bases lay between the germline ends. Germline V CDR1 and CDR2: SGHRS, YFSETQ. The CDR3 region is CASSLPNTDTQYF. The CDR3 DNA is TGCGCCAGCAGCTTGCCCAACACAGATACGCAGTATTTT.

The rearrangement uses TRBV7-8 and TRBJ2-3; TRBD2 aligns across 8 bases. The CDR3 contains 13 residues. Trimming removed 7 bases from V and 4 bases from J; junction bases left unmatched: 4. Germline V gene data show CDR1 as SGHVS and CDR2 as FQNEAQ. CDR3 loop: CASTRGGADTQYF. CDR3 in DNA: TGTGCCAGCACCCGGGGGGGCGCAGATACGCAGTATTTT.

This clone occurred once. This rearrangement joins TRBV28 to TRBJ1-4, with D possibly matching TRBD1 (6 bases). Germline-derived CDR1 and CDR2 are MDHEN and SYDVKM. The CDR3 has 16 amino acids. The germline V and J ends were trimmed by 7 bases and 3 bases, with 18 bases remaining between them. The CDR3 loop is CASTQGGGLANEKLFF. The CDR3 DNA reads TGTGCCAGCACCCAAGGGGGGGGTCTGGCTAATGAAAAACTGTTTTTT.

This chain links TRBV7-2 with TRBJ2-7; a weak D match, TRBD2 (6 bases). The CDR3 loop spans 15 amino acids. Germline assignment: CDR1 SGHTA and CDR2 FQGNSA. The germline V and J ends were trimmed by 6 bases and 0 bases, with 15 bases remaining between them. CDR3 loop: CASSPGTGFSYEQYF. The CDR3 region has the DNA TGTGCCAGCAGTCCCGGGACTGGATTCTCCTACGAGCAGTACTTC.

The CDR3 DNA is TGTGCCACCAGTGACCATTCGGACAGTCCCTACAATGAGCAGTTCTTC. This encodes CATSDHSDSPYNEQFF. The chain has TRBV24-1 and TRBJ2-1; D is possibly TRBD1 (6 bases). Trimming took 4 bases from V and 2 from J, leaving 14 bases between them. From germline, CDR1 is KGHDR and CDR2 SFDVKD. The CDR3 has 16 residues.

The chain recombines TRBV10-3 with TRBJ1-2, with a tentative D call TRBD1 (5 bases). The CDR3 has 12 residues. V dropped 6 bases and J dropped 3 bases, with 8 bases sitting between them. Germline CDR1 and CDR2: ENHRY and SYGVKD. The CDR3 loop is CAIRGTDYGYTF. CDR3 DNA sequence: TGTGCCATCAGAGGGACTGACTATGGCTACACCTTC.

This rearrangement joins TRBV12-5 to TRBJ2-1; the D is unclear. The CDR3 sequence is 14 residues long. V was trimmed by 2 bases and J by 9 bases, leaving 14 bases between them. Germline loops: CDR1 LGHNT, CDR2 FRNRAP. CDR3 residues: CASGLPPLYVEQFF. The CDR3 DNA follows: TGTGCTAGTGGTTTGCCACCCCTTTATGTTGAGCAGTTCTTC.

CDR3 DNA sequence: TGTGCCAGCAACCGGGACAGAACAGATTATGAAGGCTACACCTTC. Translated, it gives CASNRDRTDYEGYTF. The V call is TRBV2, the J call TRBJ1-2; 7 positions agree with TRBD1. Germline values: CDR1 SNHLY, CDR2 FYNNEI. The CDR3 covers 15 residues. J was trimmed by 8 bases and V by 7 bases; bases with no gene match: 16. Looking up the rest from reference TRBV2 and TRBJ1-2 gives the full variable domain: EPEVTQTPSHQVTQMGQEVILRCVPISNHLYFYWYRQILGQKVEFLVSFYNNEISEKSEIFDDQFSVERPDGSNFTLKIRSTKLEDSAMYFCASNRDRTDYEGYTFGSGTRLTVV.

The V and J genes are TRBV19 and TRBJ2-1; weak D call: TRBD1 (6 bases). The CDR3 covers 14 residues. V was clipped by 4 bases and J by 6 bases, with 13 bases between them. CDR1 is LNHDA, CDR2 SQIVND, per germline (reference sequence). CDR3 DNA: TGTGCCAGTAGTACCCTTACAGGGTTCAATGAGCAGTTCTTC. Protein sequence: CASSTLTGFNEQFF. Full variable domain (remainder filled in from reference TRBV19 and TRBJ2-1): DGGITQSPKYLFRKEGQNVTLSCEQNLNHDAMYWYRQDPGQGLRLIYYSQIVNDFQKGDIAEGYSVSREKKESFPLTVTSAQKNPTAFYLCASSTLTGFNEQFFGPGTRLTVL.